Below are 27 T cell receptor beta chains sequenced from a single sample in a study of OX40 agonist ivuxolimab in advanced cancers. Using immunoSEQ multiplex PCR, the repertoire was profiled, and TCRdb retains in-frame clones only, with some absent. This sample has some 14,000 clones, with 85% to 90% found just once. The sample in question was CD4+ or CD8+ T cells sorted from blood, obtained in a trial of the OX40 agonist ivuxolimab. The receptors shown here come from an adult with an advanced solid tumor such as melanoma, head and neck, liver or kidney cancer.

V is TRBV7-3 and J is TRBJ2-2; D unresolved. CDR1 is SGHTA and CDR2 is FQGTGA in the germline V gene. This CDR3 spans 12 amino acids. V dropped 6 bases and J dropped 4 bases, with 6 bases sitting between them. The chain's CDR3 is CASRGLTGELFF. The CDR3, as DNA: TGTGCCAGCAGGGGCCTCACCGGGGAGCTGTTTTTT.

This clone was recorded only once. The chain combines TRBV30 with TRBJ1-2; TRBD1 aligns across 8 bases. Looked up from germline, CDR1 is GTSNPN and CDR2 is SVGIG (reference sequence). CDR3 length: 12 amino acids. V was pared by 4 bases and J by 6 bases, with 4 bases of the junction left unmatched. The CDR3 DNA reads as TGTGCCTGGAAAGGACAGGGTAATGGCTACACCTTC. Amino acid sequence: CAWKGQGNGYTF.

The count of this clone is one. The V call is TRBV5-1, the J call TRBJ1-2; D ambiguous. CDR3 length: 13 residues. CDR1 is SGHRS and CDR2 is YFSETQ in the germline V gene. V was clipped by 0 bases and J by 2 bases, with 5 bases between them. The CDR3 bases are TGCGCCAGCAGCTTGGCGTCAAACTATGGCTACACCTTC. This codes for CASSLASNYGYTF.

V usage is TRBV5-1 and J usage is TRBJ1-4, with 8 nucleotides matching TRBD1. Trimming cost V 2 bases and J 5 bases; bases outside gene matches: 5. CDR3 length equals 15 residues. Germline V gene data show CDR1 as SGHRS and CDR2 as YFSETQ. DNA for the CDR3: TGCGCCAGCAGCTTAACAGGGGGACTAAATGAAAAACTGTTTTTT. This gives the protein CASSLTGGLNEKLFF.

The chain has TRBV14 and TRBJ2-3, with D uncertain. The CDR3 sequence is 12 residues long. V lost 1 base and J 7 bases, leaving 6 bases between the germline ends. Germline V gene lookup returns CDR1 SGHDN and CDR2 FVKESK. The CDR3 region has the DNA TGTGCCAGCAGCCAAGTGGTGAATACGCAGTATTTT. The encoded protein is CASSQVVNTQYF.

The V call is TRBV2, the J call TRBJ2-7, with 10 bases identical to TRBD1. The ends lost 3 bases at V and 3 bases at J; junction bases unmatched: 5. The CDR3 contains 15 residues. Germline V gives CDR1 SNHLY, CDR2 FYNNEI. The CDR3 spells CASSEIGQGVYEQYF. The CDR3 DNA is TGTGCCAGCAGTGAGATTGGACAGGGGGTCTACGAGCAGTACTTC.

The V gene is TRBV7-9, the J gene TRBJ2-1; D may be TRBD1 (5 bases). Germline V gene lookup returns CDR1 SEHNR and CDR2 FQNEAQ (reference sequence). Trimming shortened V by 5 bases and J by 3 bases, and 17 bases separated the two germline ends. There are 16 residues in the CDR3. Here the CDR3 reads CASSSLGVRGYNEQFF. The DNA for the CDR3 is TGTGCCAGCAGCAGCCTCGGTGTTAGGGGCTACAATGAGCAGTTCTTC.

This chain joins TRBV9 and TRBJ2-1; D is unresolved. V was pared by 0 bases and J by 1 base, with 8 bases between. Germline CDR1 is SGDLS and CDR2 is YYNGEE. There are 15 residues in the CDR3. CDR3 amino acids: CASSVGASSYNEQFF. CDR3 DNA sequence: TGTGCCAGCAGCGTAGGAGCGTCGTCCTACAATGAGCAGTTCTTC.

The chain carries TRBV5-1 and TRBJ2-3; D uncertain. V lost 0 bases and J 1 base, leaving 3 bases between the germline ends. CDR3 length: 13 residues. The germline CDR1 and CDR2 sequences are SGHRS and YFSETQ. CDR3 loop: CASSLEGTDTQYF. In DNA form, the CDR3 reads TGCGCCAGCAGCTTGGAGGGCACAGATACGCAGTATTTT.

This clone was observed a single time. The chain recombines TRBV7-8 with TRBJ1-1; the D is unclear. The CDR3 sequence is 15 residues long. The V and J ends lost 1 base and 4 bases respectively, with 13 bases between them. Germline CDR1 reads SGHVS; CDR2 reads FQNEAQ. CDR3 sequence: CASSLGPGTGTEAFF. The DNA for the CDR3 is TGTGCCAGCAGCTTAGGTCCGGGTACGGGCACTGAAGCTTTCTTT. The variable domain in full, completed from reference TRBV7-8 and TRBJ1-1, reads GAGVSQSPRYKVAKRGQDVALRCDPISGHVSLFWYQQALGQGPEFLTYFQNEAQLDKSGLPSDRFFAERPEGSVSTLKIQRTQQEDSAVYLCASSLGPGTGTEAFFGQGTRLTVV.

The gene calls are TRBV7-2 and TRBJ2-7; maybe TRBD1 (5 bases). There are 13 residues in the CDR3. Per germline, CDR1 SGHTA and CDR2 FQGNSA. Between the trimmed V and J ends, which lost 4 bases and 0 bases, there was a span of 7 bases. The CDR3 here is CASSSGPSYEQYF. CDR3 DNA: TGTGCCAGCAGCTCAGGGCCCTCCTACGAGCAGTACTTC.

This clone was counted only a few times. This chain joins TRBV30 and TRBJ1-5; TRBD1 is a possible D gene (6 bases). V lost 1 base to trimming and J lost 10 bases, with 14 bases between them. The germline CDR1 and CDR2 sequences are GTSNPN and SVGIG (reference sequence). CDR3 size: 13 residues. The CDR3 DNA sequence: TGTGCCTGGAGTGGGACAGATATGCAACCCCAGCATTTT. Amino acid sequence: CAWSGTDMQPQHF.

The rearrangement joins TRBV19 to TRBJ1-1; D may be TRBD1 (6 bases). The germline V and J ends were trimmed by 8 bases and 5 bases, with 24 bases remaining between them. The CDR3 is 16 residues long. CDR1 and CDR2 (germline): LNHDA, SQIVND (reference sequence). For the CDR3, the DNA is TGTGCCAGTGCCCGCCCCTTGGGCGGGGGCGCAACTGAAGCTTTCTTT. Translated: CASARPLGGGATEAFF. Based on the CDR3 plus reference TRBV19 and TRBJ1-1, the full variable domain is DGGITQSPKYLFRKEGQNVTLSCEQNLNHDAMYWYRQDPGQGLRLIYYSQIVNDFQKGDIAEGYSVSREKKESFPLTVTSAQKNPTAFYLCASARPLGGGATEAFFGQGTRLTVV.

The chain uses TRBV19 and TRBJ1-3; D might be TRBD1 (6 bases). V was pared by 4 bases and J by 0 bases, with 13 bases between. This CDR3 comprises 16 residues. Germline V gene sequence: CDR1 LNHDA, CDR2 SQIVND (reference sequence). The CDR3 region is CASSTLRDNSGNTIYF. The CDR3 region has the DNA TGTGCCAGTAGTACTCTCCGGGACAACTCTGGAAACACCATATATTTT. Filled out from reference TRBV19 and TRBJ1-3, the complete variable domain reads DGGITQSPKYLFRKEGQNVTLSCEQNLNHDAMYWYRQDPGQGLRLIYYSQIVNDFQKGDIAEGYSVSREKKESFPLTVTSAQKNPTAFYLCASSTLRDNSGNTIYFGEGSWLTVV.

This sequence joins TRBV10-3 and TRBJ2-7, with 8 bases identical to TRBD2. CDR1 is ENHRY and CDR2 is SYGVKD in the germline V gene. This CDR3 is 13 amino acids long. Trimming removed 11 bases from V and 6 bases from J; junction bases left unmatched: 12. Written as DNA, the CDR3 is TGTGCCGCGTGGGGGTCGGGGGGGAGCGAGCAGTACTTC. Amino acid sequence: CAAWGSGGSEQYF.

CDR3 residues: CASSLVPAQETQYF. For the CDR3, the DNA is TGCGCCAGCAGCTTGGTGCCAGCTCAAGAGACCCAGTACTTC. The chain links TRBV5-1 to TRBJ2-5; no reliable D call. The CDR3 spans 14 residues. V was cut by 0 bases and J by 2 bases, with 8 bases left in between. The germline gives CDR1 SGHRS, CDR2 YFSETQ.

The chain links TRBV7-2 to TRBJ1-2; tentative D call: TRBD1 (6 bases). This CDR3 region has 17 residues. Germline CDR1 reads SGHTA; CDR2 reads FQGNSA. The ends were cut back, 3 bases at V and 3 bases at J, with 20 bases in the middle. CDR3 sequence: CASSFPGRGRGDYGYTF. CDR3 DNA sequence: TGTGCCAGCAGCTTCCCGGGAAGGGGCAGGGGTGACTATGGCTACACCTTC.

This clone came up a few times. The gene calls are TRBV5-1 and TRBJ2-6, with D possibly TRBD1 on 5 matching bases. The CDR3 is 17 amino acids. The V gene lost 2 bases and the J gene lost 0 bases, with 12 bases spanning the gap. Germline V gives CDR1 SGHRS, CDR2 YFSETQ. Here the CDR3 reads CASSFDRQSSGANVLTF. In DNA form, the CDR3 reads TGCGCCAGCAGCTTCGACAGACAGAGCTCTGGGGCCAACGTCCTGACTTTC.

As DNA, the CDR3 is TGTGCCAGCAGCCCCCGGGACTCTGGGGCCAACGTCCTGACTTTC. It codes for CASSPRDSGANVLTF. V is TRBV7-6 and J is TRBJ2-6; TRBD2 might be the D (5 bases). Trimming cost V 5 bases and J 0 bases, with 8 bases left between them. Per the germline V gene, CDR1 is SGHVS and CDR2 is FNYEAQ. The CDR3 length is 15 residues.

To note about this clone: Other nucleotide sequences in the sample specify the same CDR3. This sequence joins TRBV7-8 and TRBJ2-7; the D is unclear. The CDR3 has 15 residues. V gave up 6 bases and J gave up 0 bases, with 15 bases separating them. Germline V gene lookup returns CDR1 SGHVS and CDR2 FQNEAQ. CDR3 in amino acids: CASRLGAASSYEQYF. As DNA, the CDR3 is TGTGCCAGCAGGCTTGGAGCAGCGAGCTCCTACGAGCAGTACTTC.

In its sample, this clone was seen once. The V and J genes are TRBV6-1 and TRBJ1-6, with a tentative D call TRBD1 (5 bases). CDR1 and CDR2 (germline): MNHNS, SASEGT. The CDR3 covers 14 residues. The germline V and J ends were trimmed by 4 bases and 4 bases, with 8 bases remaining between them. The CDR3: CASSAGPYNSPLHF. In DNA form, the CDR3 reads TGTGCCAGCAGTGCGGGACCTTATAATTCACCCCTCCACTTT.

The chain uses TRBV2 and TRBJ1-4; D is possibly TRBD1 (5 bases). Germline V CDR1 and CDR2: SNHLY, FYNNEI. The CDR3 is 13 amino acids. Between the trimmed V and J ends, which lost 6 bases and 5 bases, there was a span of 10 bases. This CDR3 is CASSGTENEKLFF. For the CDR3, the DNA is TGTGCCAGCAGCGGGACTGAGAATGAAAAACTGTTTTTT.

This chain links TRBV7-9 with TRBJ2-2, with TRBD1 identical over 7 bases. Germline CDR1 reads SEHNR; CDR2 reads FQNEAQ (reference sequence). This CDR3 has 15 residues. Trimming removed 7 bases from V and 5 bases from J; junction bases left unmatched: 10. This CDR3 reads CASNLVQGRTGELFF. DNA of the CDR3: TGTGCCAGCAACCTAGTACAGGGGCGGACCGGGGAGCTGTTTTTT.

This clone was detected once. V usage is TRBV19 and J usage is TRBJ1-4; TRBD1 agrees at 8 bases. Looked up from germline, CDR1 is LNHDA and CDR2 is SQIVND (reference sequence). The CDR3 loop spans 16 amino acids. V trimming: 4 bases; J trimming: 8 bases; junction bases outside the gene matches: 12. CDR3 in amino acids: CASSTLTGGFREKLFF. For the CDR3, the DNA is TGTGCCAGTAGTACCCTTACAGGGGGATTCCGAGAAAAACTGTTTTTT.

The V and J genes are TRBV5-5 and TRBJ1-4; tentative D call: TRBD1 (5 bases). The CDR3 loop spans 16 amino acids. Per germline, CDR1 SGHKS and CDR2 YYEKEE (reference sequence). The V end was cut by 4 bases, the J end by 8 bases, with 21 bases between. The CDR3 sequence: CASSRGRPEVKEKLFF. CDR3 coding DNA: TGTGCCAGCAGCAGGGGCCGACCCGAAGTAAAGGAAAAACTGTTTTTT.

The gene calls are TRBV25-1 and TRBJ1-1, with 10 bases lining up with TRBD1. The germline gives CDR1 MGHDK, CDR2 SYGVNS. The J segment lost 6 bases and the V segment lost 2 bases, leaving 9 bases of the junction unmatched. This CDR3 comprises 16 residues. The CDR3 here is CASSELRGQGIAEAFF. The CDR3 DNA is TGTGCCAGCAGTGAACTCCGGGGACAGGGGATCGCTGAAGCTTTCTTT.

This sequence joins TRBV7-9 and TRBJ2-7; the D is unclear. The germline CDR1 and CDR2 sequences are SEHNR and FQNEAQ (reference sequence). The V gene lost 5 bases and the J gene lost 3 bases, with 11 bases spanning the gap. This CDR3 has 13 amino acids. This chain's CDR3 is CASSPVWSYEQYF. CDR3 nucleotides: TGTGCCAGCAGCCCAGTTTGGAGCTACGAGCAGTACTTC.